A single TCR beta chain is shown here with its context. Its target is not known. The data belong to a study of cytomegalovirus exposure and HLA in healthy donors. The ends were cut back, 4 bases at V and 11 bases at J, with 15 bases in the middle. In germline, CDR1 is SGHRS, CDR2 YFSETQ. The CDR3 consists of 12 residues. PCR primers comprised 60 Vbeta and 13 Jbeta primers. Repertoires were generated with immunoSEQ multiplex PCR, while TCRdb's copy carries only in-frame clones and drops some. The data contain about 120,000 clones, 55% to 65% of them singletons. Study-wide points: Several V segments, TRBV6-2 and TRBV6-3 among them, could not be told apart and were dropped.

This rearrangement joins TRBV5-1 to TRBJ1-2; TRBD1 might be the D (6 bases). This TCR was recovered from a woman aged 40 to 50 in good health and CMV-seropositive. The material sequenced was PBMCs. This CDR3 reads CASSVQGREYTF. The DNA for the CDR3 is TGCGCCAGCAGCGTACAGGGAAGGGAGTACACCTTC.